The 13 T cell receptor beta chains below were found in one sample sequenced in a study of regulatory T cells in long-lasting Graves disease. Described time point: persistent/refractory GD, antithyroid drugs over 5 years with positive TRAb. There was RNA extracted from PBMCs, and the TCR library was made from it. Building the TCR beta libraries relied on iRepertoire HTBI primers, and CDR3 regions underwent Arm-PCR. TCRdb reanalysed the multiplex PCR reads using MiXCR and keeps one entry per CDR3 protein. The data hold 400,000 to 500,000 distinct CDR3 sequences, with about 21% observed a single time. Here the sequenced sample was peripheral blood mononuclear cells (PBMCs), taken when the disease was refractory, from a patient treated with antithyroid drugs. These receptors were taken from a female donor with Graves disease.

The chain recombines TRBV24-1 with TRBJ1-1, with a tentative D call TRBD1 (5 bases). Trimming pared 3 bases from V and 5 bases from J, leaving 9 bases between. CDR1 is KGHDR and CDR2 is SFDVKD in the germline V gene. The CDR3 has 13 amino acids. The CDR3 spells CATSDDSGTEAFF. Here the CDR3 DNA reads TGTGCCACCAGTGATGACTCAGGGACTGAAGCTTTCTTT.

This clonotype was observed many times. The chain is built from TRBV7-3 and TRBJ2-2; 10 nucleotides match TRBD2. The junction had 5 bases not matched to a gene; V was cut back by 5 bases and J by 5 bases. Germline-derived CDR1 and CDR2 are SGHTA and FQGTGA. There are 15 residues in the CDR3. The CDR3 reads CASSPSGSSTGELFF. The CDR3 DNA follows: TGTGCCAGCAGCCCTAGCGGGAGTTCGACCGGGGAGCTGTTTTTT.

This chain links TRBV20-1 with TRBJ2-2; tentatively, D is TRBD1 or TRBD2 (5 bases each). Per the germline V gene, CDR1 is DFQATT and CDR2 is SNEGSKA (reference sequence). The CDR3 contains 14 residues. Trimming took off 6 bases at V and 0 bases at J, with 11 bases between the two ends. CDR3 DNA sequence: TGCAGTGCCAAACGGGACGCGAACACCGGGGAGCTGTTTTTT. Its translation: CSAKRDANTGELFF.

This clonotype was detected ten times or more. The chain employs TRBV28 and TRBJ2-7; D gene uncertain. Germline V gives CDR1 MDHEN, CDR2 SYDVKM. V shed 5 bases and J shed 5 bases, with 19 bases lying between them. This CDR3 comprises 15 residues. The CDR3 reads CASSPPVAGYHEQYF. The DNA for the CDR3 is TGTGCCAGCAGTCCCCCCGTGGCCGGCTACCACGAGCAGTACTTC.

The chain couples TRBV30 to TRBJ1-6; no firm D call. V was shortened by 2 bases and J by 6 bases, with 8 bases between the two germline ends. In germline, CDR1 is GTSNPN, CDR2 SVGIG (reference sequence). CDR3 length: 13 amino acids. The CDR3 spells CAWSPPLNSPLHF. CDR3 nucleotides: TGTGCCTGGAGTCCCCCCCTTAATTCACCCCTCCACTTT.

In its sample, this clonotype was seen many times. The V and J genes are TRBV2 and TRBJ2-2; D is unclear. Deletions cut 6 bases from V and 3 bases from J, with 11 bases between. CDR1 and CDR2 from the germline V gene are SNHLY and FYNNEI. The CDR3 covers 14 residues. CDR3 residues: CASRPNTDTGELFF. For the CDR3, the DNA is TGTGCCAGCAGGCCGAATACCGACACCGGGGAGCTGTTTTTT.

This clonotype has only a few counts. This sequence joins TRBV29-1 and TRBJ2-1, with 11 positions matching TRBD2. The CDR3 totals 15 residues. In germline, CDR1 is SQVTM, CDR2 ANQGSEA. V lost 7 bases and J lost 9; bases outside the gene matches: 14. CDR3 nucleotides: TGCAGCGCCTCAGTAGGACTAGCGGGCTTCTCTGAGCAGTTCTTC. It translates to CSASVGLAGFSEQFF.

With respect to this clonotype: Only one base separates this from a far larger clonotype, so it likely reflects a read error. The rearrangement links TRBV7-8 to TRBJ2-5; TRBD1 aligns across 10 bases. V lost 6 bases and J lost 1; bases outside the gene matches: 5. Germline CDR1 and CDR2: SGHVS and FQNEAQ. CDR3 length equals 15 residues. CDR3 bases: TGTGCCAGCAGGCCGACAGGGGGCCTCCAAGAGACCCAGTACTTC. Encoded protein: CASRPTGGLQETQYF.

A note on this clonotype: Given a much more abundant clone one base away, this may be a read error. The CDR3 DNA is TGTGCCGCCGCCGTGAACCATAGCTCACCCCTCCACTTT. This sequence encodes CAAAVNHSSPLHF. V and J are TRBV28 and TRBJ1-6, with no clear D. Trimming removed 11 bases from V and 10 bases from J, with 18 bases in between. The CDR3 is 13 amino acids. Germline lookup yields CDR1 MDHEN and CDR2 SYDVKM. Complete variable domain (other parts from reference TRBV28 and TRBJ1-6): DVKVTQSSRYLVKRTGEKVFLECVQDMDHENMFWYRQDPGLGLRLIYFSYDVKMKEKGDIPEGYSVSREKKERFSLILESASTNQTSMYLCAAAVNHSSPLHFGNGTRLTVT.

This clonotype was observed a few times. The chain carries TRBV10-2 and TRBJ1-3; TRBD1 matches at 7 bases. The CDR3 has 14 residues. Looked up from germline, CDR1 is WSHSY and CDR2 is SAAADI. J was trimmed by 3 bases and V by 10 bases; bases with no gene match: 9. The CDR3 DNA sequence: TGCGCCATCCGGGACAGCTTACTTGGAAACACCATATATTTT. It yields the protein CAIRDSLLGNTIYF.

This clonotype appeared a few times. J is TRBJ2-1 and V is TRBV28; tentative D call: TRBD2 (5 bases). The germline gives CDR1 MDHEN, CDR2 SYDVKM. The CDR3 totals 15 residues. V lost 8 bases and J lost 0, with 14 bases in between. This CDR3 is CASRTAGSSYNEQFF. CDR3 sequence (DNA): TGTGCCAGCCGAACCGCGGGTAGCTCCTACAATGAGCAGTTCTTC. Drawing the rest from reference TRBV28 and TRBJ2-1, the complete variable domain is DVKVTQSSRYLVKRTGEKVFLECVQDMDHENMFWYRQDPGLGLRLIYFSYDVKMKEKGDIPEGYSVSREKKERFSLILESASTNQTSMYLCASRTAGSSYNEQFFGPGTRLTVL.

The gene calls are TRBV7-2 and TRBJ2-2; 8 nucleotides align to TRBD1. J lost 4 bases, V lost 0 bases, and 4 bases had no gene match. Germline CDR1 and CDR2: SGHTA and FQGNSA. This CDR3 region has 16 residues. The CDR3 sequence: CASSLADRAGTGELFF. CDR3 sequence (DNA): TGTGCCAGCAGCTTAGCGGACAGGGCTGGCACCGGGGAGCTGTTTTTT.

This clonotype was seen repeatedly, ten times or more. The rearrangement uses TRBV28 and TRBJ2-5; 9 bases match TRBD2. Germline V CDR1 and CDR2: MDHEN, SYDVKM. J lost 4 bases, V lost 4 bases, and 7 bases had no gene match. The CDR3 sequence is 15 residues long. CDR3 in amino acids: CASSSILGLAETQYF. The DNA of the CDR3 is TGTGCCAGCAGTTCCATCCTGGGACTAGCAGAGACCCAGTACTTC.